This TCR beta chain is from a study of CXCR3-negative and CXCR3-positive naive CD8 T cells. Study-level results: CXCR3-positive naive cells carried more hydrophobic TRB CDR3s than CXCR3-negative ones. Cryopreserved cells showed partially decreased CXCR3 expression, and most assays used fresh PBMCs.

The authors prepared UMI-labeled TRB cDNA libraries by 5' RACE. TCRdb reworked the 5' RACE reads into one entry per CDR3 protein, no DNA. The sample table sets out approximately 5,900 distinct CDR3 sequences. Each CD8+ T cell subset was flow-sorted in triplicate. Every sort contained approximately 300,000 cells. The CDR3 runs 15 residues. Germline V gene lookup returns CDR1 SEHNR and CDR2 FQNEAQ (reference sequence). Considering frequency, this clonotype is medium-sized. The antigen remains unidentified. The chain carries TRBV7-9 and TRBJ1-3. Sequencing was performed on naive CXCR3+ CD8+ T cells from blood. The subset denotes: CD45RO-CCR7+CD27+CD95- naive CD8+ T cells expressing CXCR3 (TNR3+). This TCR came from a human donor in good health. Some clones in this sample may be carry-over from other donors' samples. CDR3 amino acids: CASSLVAEGIDTIYF.